The T cell receptor beta chain described here comes from a study of blood T cell repertoires in COVID-19. Study as a whole: There were acute and convalescent COVID-19 samples, and they came from the United States, Italy and Spain.

Authors' data handling: Reference gene primer amplification in the assay estimated nucleated cell counts. This table comes from immunoSEQ multiplex PCR, and its TCRdb copy is limited to in-frame clones, with some not included. The V and J calls and clone size are taken from that table; D and trimming were inferred from the DNA. The sample holds a few hundred thousand clones, around 90% seen once. Membership in each cohort depended on participant-reported clinical history. Unmatched junction bases numbered 1, after V lost 2 bases and J lost 6 bases. CDR1 and CDR2 from the germline V gene are LGHDT and YNNKEL (reference sequence). The CDR3 consists of 13 residues.

The TCR originated in a woman aged 18-29 years with acute COVID-19. Sequenced input: PBMCs or T cells enriched from blood (not recorded which). The chain combines TRBV3-1 (or the pseudogene TRBV3-2) with TRBJ1-2, with TRBD1 matching over 9 bases. The CDR3 region has the DNA TGTGCCAGCAGCCAAAGGGACAGGGATGGCTACACCTTC. Protein product: CASSQRDRDGYTF.